A selection of T cell receptor beta chains follows, all from one sample in a study of control samples from healthy donors and cancer patients. The repertoire was sequenced with immunoSEQ multiplex PCR; TCRdb's copy has only in-frame clones and lacks some. The sample lists 150,000 to 200,000 clones, roughly 89% occurring once. The specimen was blood. These receptors originate from a woman in her forties or fifties in good health. The CDR3 runs from the conserved cysteine through the conserved F or W. The D gene is left open where the match is weak. Not every row has a clone size; where given, it reads once, few, many or a size class.

>TRBV5-6|TRBD1|TRBJ1-1|-
CASSPRDRGNTEAFF
TGTGCCAGCAGCCCCCGGGACAGGGGAAACACTGAAGCTTTCTTT
>TRBV7-2|TRBD1|TRBJ2-2|once
CASSLRGRFLNTGELFF
TGTGCCAGCAGCTTAAGGGGGCGTTTCCTGAACACCGGGGAGCTGTTTTTT
>TRBV7-2|TRBD2|TRBJ2-3|-
CASSSGTSGRAGQYF
TGTGCCAGCAGCTCCGGGACTAGCGGGAGGGCCGGGCAGTATTTT
>TRBV19|-|TRBJ1-4|-
CASSRSPGGRFTDEKLFF
TGTGCCAGTAGCCGATCACCGGGGGGACGGTTCACGGATGAAAAACTGTTTTTT
>TRBV28|-|TRBJ1-4|-
CASLPDRRAEKLFF
TGTGCCAGCCTTCCCGATCGGCGAGCTGAAAAACTGTTTTTT
>TRBV5-4|-|TRBJ1-5|-
CASSRDGQSNQPQHF
TGTGCCAGCAGCCGGGACGGACAAAGCAATCAGCCCCAGCATTTT
>TRBV6-2/TRBV6-3|-|TRBJ2-5|-
CASSYTRETQYF
TGTGCCAGCAGTTATACGCGGGAGACCCAGTACTTC
>TRBV4-1|-|TRBJ1-1|once
CASSQDLGGGNTEAFF
TGCGCCAGCAGCCAAGATTTAGGGGGGGGGAACACTGAAGCTTTCTTT
>TRBV4-1|TRBD1|TRBJ1-5|-
CASHPTGQGVFNQPQHF
TGCGCCAGCCACCCTACGGGACAGGGGGTGTTTAATCAGCCCCAGCATTTT
>TRBV7-9|-|TRBJ2-3|-
CASSLISGRRGADTQYF
TGTGCCAGCAGCTTAATCAGCGGACGGCGTGGGGCAGATACGCAGTATTTT
>TRBV7-8|-|TRBJ2-1|-
CASSLVTSHEQFF
TGTGCCAGCAGCCTAGTGACTAGTCATGAGCAGTTCTTC
>TRBV9|TRBD2|TRBJ2-5|-
CASSVDVYSGSETQYF
TGTGCCAGCAGCGTGGACGTTTATAGCGGGAGTGAGACCCAGTACTTC
>TRBV6-1|-|TRBJ2-3|-
CASSEGGHGTDTQYF
TGTGCCAGCAGTGAAGGGGGTCACGGCACAGATACGCAGTATTTT
>TRBV29-1|-|TRBJ2-5|-
CSVGSRSDETQYF
TGCAGCGTTGGGTCTAGATCCGATGAGACCCAGTACTTC
>TRBV29-1|TRBD1|TRBJ2-1|-
CSVAPPGQSSYNEQFF
TGCAGCGTCGCCCCCCCGGGACAGTCCTCCTACAATGAGCAGTTCTTC
>TRBV7-6|-|TRBJ2-7|few
CASSLQQGYHGRTPAYEQYF
TGTGCCAGCAGCTTACAACAGGGGTATCACGGGAGGACACCAGCCTACGAGCAGTACTTC
>TRBV5-4|TRBD1|TRBJ2-1|-
CASSPPGQGAYEQFF
TGTGCCAGCAGCCCTCCGGGACAGGGGGCGTATGAGCAGTTCTTC
>TRBV15|TRBD2|TRBJ2-1|-
CATSRDLVAGEQFF
TGTGCCACCAGCAGAGATCTTGTAGCGGGAGAGCAGTTCTTC
>TRBV28|TRBD1|TRBJ1-6|-
CASSLRQGESPLHF
TGTGCCAGCAGTCTAAGACAGGGGGAATCACCCCTCCACTTT
>TRBV2|-|TRBJ1-2|-
CASSEGRSNYGYTF
TGTGCCAGCAGTGAAGGACGGTCCAACTATGGCTACACCTTC
>TRBV7-6|TRBD1|TRBJ2-7|-
CASSPRGKPTYEQYF
TGTGCCAGCAGCCCCAGGGGGAAACCTACCTACGAGCAGTACTTC
>TRBV19|-|TRBJ2-7|-
CASGDRDGPYEQYF
TGTGCCAGCGGCGATCGGGATGGTCCTTACGAGCAGTACTTC
>TRBV19|TRBD1|TRBJ2-7|-
CASQPGQGGSYEQYF
TGTGCCAGTCAACCGGGACAGGGCGGTTCCTACGAGCAGTACTTC
>TRBV10-3|-|TRBJ2-1|-
CAISASYNEQFF
TGTGCCATCAGTGCCAGTTACAATGAGCAGTTCTTC
>TRBV28|-|TRBJ1-1|-
CASGIGGSSAFF
TGTGCCAGCGGAATTGGGGGGTCTTCAGCTTTCTTT
>TRBV7-2|TRBD2|TRBJ2-5|-
CASSFPSGGTQYF
TGTGCCAGCAGCTTCCCCTCGGGGGGGACCCAGTACTTC
>TRBV24-1|-|TRBJ2-1|-
CATSDIKRDPNEQFF
TGTGCCACCAGTGATATTAAGAGGGATCCGAATGAGCAGTTCTTC
>TRBV11-2|-|TRBJ2-7|-
CASSLVRGSYEQYF
TGTGCCAGCAGCTTGGTCCGCGGTTCCTACGAGCAGTACTTC
>TRBV7-8|-|TRBJ1-1|-
CASSLASGRTEAFF
TGTGCCAGCAGCTTAGCGTCAGGGCGCACTGAAGCTTTCTTT
>TRBV7-6|-|TRBJ1-3|-
CASSIRVGSGNTIYF
TGTGCCAGCAGCATCCGTGTCGGCAGCGGAAACACCATATATTTT
>TRBV28|-|TRBJ1-1|-
CASRTGLNTEAFF
TGTGCCAGCCGCACAGGGTTGAACACTGAAGCTTTCTTT
>TRBV7-2|-|TRBJ1-1|-
CASRLIDSLNTEAFF
TGTGCCAGCCGCCTAATAGACAGTTTGAACACTGAAGCTTTCTTT
>TRBV24-1|-|TRBJ1-1|-
CATSDVTGRGTEAFF
TGTGCCACCAGTGATGTCACAGGGAGGGGGACTGAAGCTTTCTTT
>TRBV7-2|-|TRBJ1-1|-
CASRPQGWGNTEAFF
TGTGCCAGCAGGCCTCAGGGGTGGGGGAACACTGAAGCTTTCTTT
>TRBV19|-|TRBJ1-2|-
CASKRQDYGYTF
TGTGCCAGTAAGAGGCAGGACTATGGCTACACCTTC
>TRBV5-4|-|TRBJ2-7|-
CASSLEVGRSYEQYF
TGTGCCAGCAGCTTGGAAGTGGGCCGATCCTACGAGCAGTACTTC
>TRBV11-1|-|TRBJ1-2|-
CASSPVQISNYGYTF
TGTGCCAGCAGCCCAGTCCAGATTTCTAACTATGGCTACACCTTC
>TRBV5-6|-|TRBJ1-3|-
CASSSDSSSGNTIYF
TGTGCCAGCAGCTCTGACAGTTCCTCTGGAAACACCATATATTTT
>TRBV29-1|-|TRBJ1-2|-
CSGRTELYGYTF
TGCAGCGGAAGGACAGAACTCTATGGCTACACCTTC
>TRBV7-3|TRBD2|TRBJ2-2|-
CASSPRTSLNTGELFF
TGTGCCAGCAGCCCGCGGACTAGCCTGAACACCGGGGAGCTGTTTTTT
>TRBV9|-|TRBJ2-1|-
CASSESSYNEQFF
TGTGCCAGCAGCGAAAGCTCCTACAATGAGCAGTTCTTC
>TRBV7-2|-|TRBJ1-6|-
CASSPRLQWTLHF
TGTGCCAGCAGCCCTAGACTGCAGTGGACCCTCCACTTT
>TRBV2|TRBD2|TRBJ2-1|-
CASTLGLVDNEQFF
TGTGCCAGCACCCTGGGACTAGTGGACAATGAGCAGTTCTTC
>TRBV10-1|-|TRBJ1-4|-
CASSEFEGDRGTANEKLFF
TGCGCCAGCAGTGAGTTCGAAGGTGATAGAGGAACGGCTAATGAAAAACTGTTTTTT
>TRBV28|-|TRBJ1-2|-
CASSPGTLVVYGYTF
TGTGCCAGCAGTCCGGGGACTCTAGTCGTCTATGGCTACACCTTC
>TRBV3-1/TRBV3-2|-|TRBJ1-3|once
CASSLPAGGNTIYF
TGTGCCAGCAGTCTGCCAGCGGGGGGAAACACCATATATTTT
>TRBV3-1/TRBV3-2|TRBD1|TRBJ1-3|-
CASSPMMMGQGARNTIYF
TGTGCCAGCAGCCCGATGATGATGGGGCAGGGGGCTCGAAACACCATATATTTT